The 21 T cell receptor beta chains presented below share a single source sample, sequenced in a study of T cells after yellow fever vaccination. TCRdb ran MiXCR on the 5' RACE reads and lists one entry per CDR3 protein. The profile shows about 310,000 distinct CDR3 sequences, roughly 4% of them singletons. Source: PBMCs, taken on the day of the yellow fever booster vaccination. The source is a young man who received the YFV17D yellow fever vaccine.

This clonotype turned up a few times. The genes are TRBV18 and TRBJ1-1; D is unresolved. The length of the CDR3 is 12 residues. CDR1 and CDR2 (germline): KGHSH, LQKENI. The ends were cut back, 8 bases at V and 1 base at J, with 8 bases in the middle. The CDR3 loop reads CASSIQNTEAFF. CDR3 in DNA: TGTGCCAGCAGCATACAGAACACTGAAGCTTTCTTT.

This clonotype has only a few counts. The CDR3 nucleotides are TGCAGCGTTGGGCCAGGGTCCGGGGAGCTGTTTTTT. It encodes CSVGPGSGELFF. The chain links TRBV29-1 to TRBJ2-2; D perhaps matches TRBD1 (5 bases). The V end lost 4 bases, the J end lost 6 bases, and 9 bases lay between the germline ends. Germline V gene sequence: CDR1 SQVTM, CDR2 ANQGSEA. The CDR3 has 12 residues.

The J gene is TRBJ1-1, the V gene TRBV27; D is unresolved. Trimming left V 7 bases short and J 4 bases short, with 13 bases between. Germline loops: CDR1 MNHEY, CDR2 SMNVEV (reference sequence). The CDR3 is 13 amino acids. CDR3 loop: CASMAGTGTEAFF. Written as DNA, the CDR3 is TGTGCCAGCATGGCGGGTACCGGCACTGAAGCTTTCTTT.

This clonotype was seen repeatedly, ten times or more. The CDR3 sequence is CASSPSALPTDTQYF. The CDR3 DNA reads as TGTGCCAGCAGCCCAAGTGCACTTCCCACAGATACGCAGTATTTT. This chain connects TRBV7-3 to TRBJ2-3; D is uncertain. The length of the CDR3 is 15 residues. Trimming cost V 5 bases and J 2 bases, with 14 bases left between them. Germline-derived CDR1 and CDR2 are SGHTA and FQGTGA.

This chain uses TRBV20-1 with TRBJ2-2, with 7 positions matching TRBD1. Unmatched junction bases numbered 8, after V lost 5 bases and J lost 2 bases. This CDR3 region has 15 residues. Germline V CDR1 and CDR2: DFQATT, SNEGSKA (reference sequence). For the CDR3, the DNA is TGCAGTGCTCTAGACAGGGTCGGAAACACCGGGGAGCTGTTTTTT. Amino acid sequence: CSALDRVGNTGELFF.

This clonotype has a count of ten or more. The V gene is TRBV2, the J gene TRBJ2-7; no definite D call. V lost 2 bases, J lost 6 bases, and 14 bases lay in between. CDR3 size: 14 residues. Germline values: CDR1 SNHLY, CDR2 FYNNEI. CDR3 nucleotide sequence: TGTGCCAGCAGTGAAAACGGTGGACCCGGCGAGCAGTACGTC. This encodes CASSENGGPGEQYV.

Ten or more counts support this clonotype. The chain is built from TRBV7-3 and TRBJ1-1; D is ambiguous. Germline values: CDR1 SGHTA, CDR2 FQGTGA. The CDR3 runs to 12 residues. V dropped 3 bases and J dropped 1 base, with 3 bases sitting between them. CDR3 protein: CASSFGNTEAFF. The CDR3 DNA sequence: TGTGCCAGCAGCTTTGGGAACACTGAAGCTTTCTTT. The whole variable domain, filled in from reference TRBV7-3 and TRBJ1-1, reads GAGVSQTPSNKVTEKGKYVELRCDPISGHTALYWYRQSLGQGPEFLIYFQGTGAADDSGLPNDRFFAVRPEGSVSTLKIQRTERGDSAVYLCASSFGNTEAFFGQGTRLTVV.

CDR3 nucleotides: TGTGCCAGCAGGAAAATTTCTACTAATGAAAAACTGTTTTTT. Translation gives CASRKISTNEKLFF. The chain recombines TRBV6-5 with TRBJ1-4, with D unresolved. The germline V and J ends were trimmed by 6 bases and 2 bases, with 10 bases remaining between them. Germline loops: CDR1 MNHEY, CDR2 SVGAGI. This CDR3 has 14 amino acids.

The rearrangement joins TRBV27 to TRBJ1-5; TRBD1 might be the D (6 bases). V lost 2 bases, J lost 1 base, and 12 bases lay in between. CDR1 and CDR2 from the germline V gene are MNHEY and SMNVEV (reference sequence). The CDR3 consists of 16 residues. The CDR3 bases are TGTGCCAGCAGTTTACTGGGGGGCTTAAGCAATCAGCCCCAGCATTTT. It encodes CASSLLGGLSNQPQHF.

This clonotype was seen a handful of times. J is TRBJ2-5 and V is TRBV29-1; 8 bases match TRBD1. Per the germline V gene, CDR1 is SQVTM and CDR2 is ANQGSEA. This CDR3 is 14 amino acids long. The V gene end was trimmed by 6 bases and the J gene end by 1 base; junction bases not matched to a gene: 7. CDR3 bases: TGCAGCGTCTCAGGGGGCAAACTCCAAGAGACCCAGTACTTC. Translating it yields CSVSGGKLQETQYF.

V is TRBV2 and J is TRBJ2-6; the match to TRBD1 covers 11 bases. The germline V gene has CDR1 SNHLY and CDR2 FYNNEI. The CDR3 extends over 16 amino acids. V was clipped by 10 bases and J by 0 bases; unmatched bases: 5. The CDR3 coding sequence is TGTGCCATCACCGGGACAGGGGGCTCTGGGGCCAACGTCCTGACTTTC. Its translation: CAITGTGGSGANVLTF.

This clonotype was found a few times. The chain uses TRBV18 and TRBJ2-5; D not certain. Germline V gene lookup returns CDR1 KGHSH and CDR2 LQKENI. The ends were cut back, 3 bases at V and 2 bases at J, with 10 bases in the middle. This CDR3 has 14 amino acids. The DNA for the CDR3 is TGTGCCAGCTCACCCGACGTAACGCAAGAGACCCAGTACTTC. Its protein product is CASSPDVTQETQYF. The full variable domain, with the rest looked up from reference TRBV18 and TRBJ2-5, is NAGVMQNPRHLVRRRGQEARLRCSPMKGHSHVYWYRQLPEEGLKFMVYLQKENIIDESGMPKERFSAEFPKEGPSILRIQQVVRGDSAAYFCASSPDVTQETQYFGPGTRLLVL.

This clonotype was recorded at least ten times. Here the CDR3 DNA reads TGCGCCAGCAGCCAGGGCTTCGCTAGCGGGGGGTCCACAGATACGCAGTATTTT. Translating it yields CASSQGFASGGSTDTQYF. The chain joins TRBV4-3 to TRBJ2-3; 11 bases line up with TRBD2. The CDR3 contains 18 residues. Trimming took 3 bases from V and 2 from J; bases not matched to a gene: 10. In germline, CDR1 is LGHNA, CDR2 YSLEER.

This clonotype was detected ten times or more. The chain uses TRBV6-2 or TRBV6-3 and TRBJ2-1, with unresolved D. CDR3 size: 13 residues. Germline-derived CDR1 and CDR2 are MNHEY and SVGEGT. Between the trimmed V and J ends, which lost 0 bases and 7 bases, there was a span of 7 bases. The DNA for the CDR3 is TGTGCCAGCAGTTACTCGATAGAAAATGAGCAGTTCTTC. It codes for CASSYSIENEQFF.

V usage is TRBV19 and J usage is TRBJ2-3, with 7 bases lining up with TRBD2. Germline lookup yields CDR1 LNHDA and CDR2 SQIVND (reference sequence). The CDR3 has 17 amino acids. V lost 3 bases, J lost 0 bases, and 9 bases stayed unmatched. DNA for the CDR3: TGTGCCAGTAGTATGACGTCAGCTAGCGGCAGCACAGATACGCAGTATTTT. Translating gives CASSMTSASGSTDTQYF.

The V call is TRBV12-3 or TRBV12-4, the J call TRBJ1-2; the D is unclear. The CDR3 is 13 amino acids. V lost 7 bases, J lost 2 bases, and 11 bases lay in between. CDR3 loop: CASTRRGNYGYTF. DNA of the CDR3: TGTGCCAGCACCCGAAGAGGAAACTATGGCTACACCTTC.

This clonotype occurred a few times. The rearrangement joins TRBV2 to TRBJ1-5; TRBD1 matches 9 bases. The J segment lost 2 bases and the V segment lost 8 bases, leaving 7 bases of the junction unmatched. This CDR3 region has 15 residues. Germline V gene sequence: CDR1 SNHLY, CDR2 FYNNEI. CDR3 residues: CASLGRTGGNQPQHF. Here the CDR3 DNA reads TGTGCCAGCCTAGGCAGGACAGGGGGCAATCAGCCCCAGCATTTT.

The V gene is TRBV19, the J gene TRBJ1-2, with 9 nucleotides matching TRBD1. CDR1 is LNHDA and CDR2 is SQIVND in the germline V gene (reference sequence). The CDR3 has 15 residues. With 3 bases clipped from V and 4 bases from J, the junction kept 6 bases outside the gene matches. CDR3 amino acids: CASSIPPGQGYGYTF. CDR3 DNA: TGTGCCAGTAGTATCCCTCCGGGACAGGGCTATGGCTACACCTTC. The full variable domain, with the rest looked up from reference TRBV19 and TRBJ1-2, is DGGITQSPKYLFRKEGQNVTLSCEQNLNHDAMYWYRQDPGQGLRLIYYSQIVNDFQKGDIAEGYSVSREKKESFPLTVTSAQKNPTAFYLCASSIPPGQGYGYTFGSGTRLTVV.

This clonotype was detected ten times or more. J is TRBJ2-1 and V is TRBV6-6; 9 bases align to TRBD2. J gave up 7 bases and V 7 bases, and 5 bases lay outside the gene matches. CDR1 is MNHNY, CDR2 SVGAGI, per germline (reference sequence). CDR3 length: 13 residues. CDR3 residues: CASISGGRNEQFF. The CDR3 nucleotides are TGTGCCAGCATTAGCGGGGGCAGAAATGAGCAGTTCTTC.

This clonotype was observed a handful of times. The chain joins TRBV24-1 to TRBJ2-5, with 9 bases lining up with TRBD1. Germline assignment: CDR1 KGHDR and CDR2 SFDVKD. Unmatched junction bases numbered 9, after V lost 4 bases and J lost 7 bases. This CDR3 comprises 15 residues. In nucleotides, the CDR3 is TGTGCCACCAGTGACCCGGGACAGGGTAAGGGGACCCAGTACTTC. Translation gives CATSDPGQGKGTQYF.

This clonotype was seen at least ten times. The chain has TRBV3-1 and TRBJ2-1; D is ambiguous. Germline CDR1 LGHDT, CDR2 YNNKEL (reference sequence). CDR3 size: 16 residues. V was cut by 0 bases and J by 3 bases, with 12 bases left in between. The chain's CDR3 is CASSQDLGLIYNEQFF. DNA for the CDR3: TGTGCCAGCAGCCAAGATCTAGGCCTGATCTACAATGAGCAGTTCTTC.